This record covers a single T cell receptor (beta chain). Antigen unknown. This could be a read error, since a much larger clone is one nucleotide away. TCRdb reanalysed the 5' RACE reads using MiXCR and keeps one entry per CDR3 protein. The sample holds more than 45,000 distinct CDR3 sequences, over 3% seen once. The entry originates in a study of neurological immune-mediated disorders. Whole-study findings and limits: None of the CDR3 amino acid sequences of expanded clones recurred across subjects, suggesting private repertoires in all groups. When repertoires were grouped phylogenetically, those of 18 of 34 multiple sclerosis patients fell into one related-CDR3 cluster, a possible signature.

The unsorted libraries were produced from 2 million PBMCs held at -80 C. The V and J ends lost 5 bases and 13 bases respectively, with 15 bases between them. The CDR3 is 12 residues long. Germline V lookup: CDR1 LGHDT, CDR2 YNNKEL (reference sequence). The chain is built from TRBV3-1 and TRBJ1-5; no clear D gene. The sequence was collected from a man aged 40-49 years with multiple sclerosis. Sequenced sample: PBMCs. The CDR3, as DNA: TGTGCCAGCAGCACTCCCTTGGGTTTACAGCATTTT. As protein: CASSTPLGLQHF.